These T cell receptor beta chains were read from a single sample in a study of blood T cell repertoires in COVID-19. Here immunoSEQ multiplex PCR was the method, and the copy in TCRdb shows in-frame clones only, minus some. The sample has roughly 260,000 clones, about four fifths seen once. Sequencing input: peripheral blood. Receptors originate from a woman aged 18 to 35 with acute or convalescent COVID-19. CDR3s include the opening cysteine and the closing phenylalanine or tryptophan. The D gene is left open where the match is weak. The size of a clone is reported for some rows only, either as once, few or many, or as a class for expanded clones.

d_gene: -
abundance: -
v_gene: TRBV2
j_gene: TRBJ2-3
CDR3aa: CASSDTGTADTQYF
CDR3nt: TGTGCCAGCAGTGACACGGGAACCGCGGATACGCAGTATTTT

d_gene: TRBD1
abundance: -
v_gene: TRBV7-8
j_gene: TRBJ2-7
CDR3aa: CASSLDRGGIEQYF
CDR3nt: TGTGCCAGCAGCTTGGACAGGGGGGGGATCGAGCAGTACTTC

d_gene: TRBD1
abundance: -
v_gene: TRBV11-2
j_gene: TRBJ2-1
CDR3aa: CASSLEQGPHNEQFF
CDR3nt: TGTGCCAGCAGCTTAGAACAGGGGCCACACAATGAGCAGTTCTTC

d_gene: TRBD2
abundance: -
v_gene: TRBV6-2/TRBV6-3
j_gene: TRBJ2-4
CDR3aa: CASSYRGDGAKNIQYF
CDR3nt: TGTGCCAGCAGTTACCGGGGGGACGGAGCCAAAAACATTCAGTACTTC

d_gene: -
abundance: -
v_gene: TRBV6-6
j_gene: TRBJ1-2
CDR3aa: CASLDPNAGLGYGYTF
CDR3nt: TGTGCCAGTCTCGACCCTAACGCGGGTCTTGGCTATGGCTACACCTTC

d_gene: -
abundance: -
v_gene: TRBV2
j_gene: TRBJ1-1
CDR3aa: CASSAEGEAFF
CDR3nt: TGTGCCAGCAGTGCTGAGGGTGAAGCTTTCTTT

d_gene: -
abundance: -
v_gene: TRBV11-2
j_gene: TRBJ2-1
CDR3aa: CASLREGNEQFF
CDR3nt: TGTGCCAGCTTGCGGGAAGGGAATGAGCAGTTCTTC

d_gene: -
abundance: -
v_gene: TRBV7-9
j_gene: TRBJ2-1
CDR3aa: CASSLWSGRGNEQFF
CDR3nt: TGTGCCAGCAGCTTATGGTCCGGGAGAGGGAATGAGCAGTTCTTC

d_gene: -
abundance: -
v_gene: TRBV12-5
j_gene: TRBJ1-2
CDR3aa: CASGLAPSEAYGYTF
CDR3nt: TGTGCTAGTGGTTTGGCCCCTTCAGAGGCATATGGCTACACCTTC

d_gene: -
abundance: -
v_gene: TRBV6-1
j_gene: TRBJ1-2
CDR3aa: CASSELTYGYTF
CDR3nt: TGTGCCAGCAGTGAATTAACTTATGGCTACACCTTC

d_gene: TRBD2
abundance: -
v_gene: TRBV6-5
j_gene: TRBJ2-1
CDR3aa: CASSRREIAGLAFF
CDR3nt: TGTGCCAGCAGCCGAAGAGAAATAGCGGGATTGGCGTTCTTC

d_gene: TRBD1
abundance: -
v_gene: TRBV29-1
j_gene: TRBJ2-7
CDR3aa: CSVEGDSSYEQYF
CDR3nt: TGCAGCGTTGAAGGGGACAGCTCCTACGAGCAGTACTTC

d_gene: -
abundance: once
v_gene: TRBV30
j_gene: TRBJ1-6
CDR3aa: CAWTLTAGFNSPLHF
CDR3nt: TGTGCCTGGACCTTGACGGCAGGGTTTAATTCACCCCTCCACTTT

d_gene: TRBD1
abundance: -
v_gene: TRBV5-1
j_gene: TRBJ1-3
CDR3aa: CASSSATGFENTIYF
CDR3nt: TGCGCCAGCAGCTCAGCGACAGGGTTCGAAAACACCATATATTTT

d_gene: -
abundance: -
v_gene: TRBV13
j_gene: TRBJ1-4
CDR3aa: CASSLDRVGEKLFF
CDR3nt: TGTGCCAGCAGCTTAGACAGGGTTGGTGAAAAACTGTTTTTT

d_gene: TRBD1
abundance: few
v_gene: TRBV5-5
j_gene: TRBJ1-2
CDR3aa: CASSRDRVDGYTF
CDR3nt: TGTGCCAGCAGCCGAGACAGGGTTGATGGCTACACCTTC

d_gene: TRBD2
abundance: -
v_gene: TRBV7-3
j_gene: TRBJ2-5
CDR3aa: CASSSQGLAGGETQYF
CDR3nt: TGTGCCAGCAGCTCCCAAGGACTAGCGGGAGGAGAGACCCAGTACTTC

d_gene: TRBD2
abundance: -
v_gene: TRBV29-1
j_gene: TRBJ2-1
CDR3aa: CSVGGRLAPFSNEQFF
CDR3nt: TGCAGCGTCGGGGGGAGACTAGCCCCCTTCAGTAATGAGCAGTTCTTC

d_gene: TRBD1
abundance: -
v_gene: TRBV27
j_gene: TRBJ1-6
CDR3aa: CASSGQANSPLHF
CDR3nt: TGTGCCAGCAGTGGACAGGCAAATTCACCCCTCCACTTT

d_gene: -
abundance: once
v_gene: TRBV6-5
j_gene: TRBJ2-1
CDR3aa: CASSPPGHPYNEQFF
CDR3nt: TGTGCCAGCAGCCCCCCGGGACACCCTTACAATGAGCAGTTCTTC

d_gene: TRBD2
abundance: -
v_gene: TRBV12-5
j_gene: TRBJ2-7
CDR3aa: CASGLGRTSYEQYF
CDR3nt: TGTGCTAGTGGTTTGGGGCGGACTAGCTACGAGCAGTACTTC

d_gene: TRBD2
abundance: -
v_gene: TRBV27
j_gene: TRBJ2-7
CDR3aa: CASSSSGRVFPGEQYF
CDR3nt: TGTGCCAGCAGTTCTAGCGGGAGAGTTTTTCCTGGCGAGCAGTACTTC

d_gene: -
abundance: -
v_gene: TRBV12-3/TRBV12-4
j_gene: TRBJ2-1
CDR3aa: CASRGGSYNEQFF
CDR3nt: TGTGCCAGCCGGGGAGGTTCCTACAATGAGCAGTTCTTC

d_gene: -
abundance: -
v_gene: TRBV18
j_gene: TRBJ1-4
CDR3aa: CASSTTGNNEKLFF
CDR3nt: TGTGCCAGCTCAACGACAGGAAACAATGAAAAACTGTTTTTT

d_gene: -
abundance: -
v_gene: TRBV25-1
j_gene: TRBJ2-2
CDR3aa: CASSHTRSGNTGELFF
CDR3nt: TGTGCCAGCAGTCATACGCGTAGCGGGAACACCGGGGAGCTGTTTTTT

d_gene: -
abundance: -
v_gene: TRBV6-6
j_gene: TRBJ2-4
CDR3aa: CASTQTGPLAKNIQYF
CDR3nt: TGTGCCAGCACCCAGACAGGCCCCCTAGCCAAAAACATTCAGTACTTC

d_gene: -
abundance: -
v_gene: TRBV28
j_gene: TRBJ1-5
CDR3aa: CASSSALNQPQHF
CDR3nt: TGTGCCAGCAGTTCGGCACTAAATCAGCCCCAGCATTTT

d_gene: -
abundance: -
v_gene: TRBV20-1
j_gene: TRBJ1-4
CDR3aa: CSAPQGPKLFF
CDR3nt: TGCAGTGCACCCCAGGGTCCAAAACTGTTTTTT

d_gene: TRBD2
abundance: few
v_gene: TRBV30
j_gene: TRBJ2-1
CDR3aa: CAWSRDSGRGNEQFF
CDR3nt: TGTGCCTGGTCCAGGGATAGCGGGAGGGGCAATGAGCAGTTCTTC

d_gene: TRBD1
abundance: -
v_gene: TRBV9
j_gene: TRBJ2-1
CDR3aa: CASSVVSQGANEQFF
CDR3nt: TGTGCCAGCAGCGTAGTAAGCCAGGGGGCAAATGAGCAGTTCTTC

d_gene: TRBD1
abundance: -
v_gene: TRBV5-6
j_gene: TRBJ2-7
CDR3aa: CASSWYRGYEQYF
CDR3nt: TGTGCCAGCAGCTGGTACAGGGGTTACGAGCAGTACTTC

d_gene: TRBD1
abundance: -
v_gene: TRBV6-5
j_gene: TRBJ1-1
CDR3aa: CASSYLRQGGGTEAFF
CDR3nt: TGTGCCAGCAGTTACCTGAGACAGGGGGGGGGCACTGAAGCTTTCTTT

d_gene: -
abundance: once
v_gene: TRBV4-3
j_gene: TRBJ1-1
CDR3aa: CASSQGLRNTEAFF
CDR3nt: TGCGCCAGCAGCCAAGGTCTCCGGAACACTGAAGCTTTCTTT

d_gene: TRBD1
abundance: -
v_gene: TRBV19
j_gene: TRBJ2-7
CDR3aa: CASSIQGAVYEQYF
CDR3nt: TGTGCCAGTAGTATCCAGGGGGCAGTCTACGAGCAGTACTTC

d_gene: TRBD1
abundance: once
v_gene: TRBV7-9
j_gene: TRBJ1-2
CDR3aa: CASSLETGFGYTF
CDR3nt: TGTGCCAGCAGCCTCGAGACAGGGTTCGGCTACACCTTC

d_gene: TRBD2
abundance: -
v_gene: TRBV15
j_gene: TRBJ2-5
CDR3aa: CATSRVGVAGETQYF
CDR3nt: TGTGCCACCAGCAGAGTAGGCGTAGCGGGAGAGACCCAGTACTTC

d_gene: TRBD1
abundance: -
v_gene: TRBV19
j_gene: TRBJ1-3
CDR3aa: CASSPRQGLGGNTIYF
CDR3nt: TGTGCCAGTAGTCCTCGACAGGGGTTAGGTGGAAACACCATATATTTT